This T cell receptor (beta chain) was captured by sequencing in a study of OX40 agonist ivuxolimab in advanced cancers. Whole-study context: Ivuxolimab was delivered to patients intravenously every 2 weeks at doses spanning 0.01 to 10 mg/kg. At under 85% male, the cohort had a mean age of approximately 64 years, ranging from about 23 to 79. Enrollees could have had prior anti-PD-1, anti-PD-L1 or anti-CTLA-4 therapy, which 40% had received.

The repertoire was sequenced with immunoSEQ multiplex PCR; TCRdb's copy has only in-frame clones and lacks some. The profile shows more than 45,000 clones, 89% of them singletons. CDR1 is SGHRS, CDR2 YFSETQ, per germline. Deletions cut 0 bases from V and 0 bases from J, with 10 bases between. This CDR3 spans 15 amino acids. The clonotype comes from an adult with an advanced solid tumor such as melanoma, head and neck, liver or kidney cancer. This rearrangement joins TRBV5-1 to TRBJ2-7; no clear D gene. The starting material was CD4+ or CD8+ T cells sorted from blood, obtained in a trial of the OX40 agonist ivuxolimab. The chain's CDR3 is CASSLVDPTSYEQYF. DNA for the CDR3: TGCGCCAGCAGCTTGGTGGACCCGACCTCCTACGAGCAGTACTTC.